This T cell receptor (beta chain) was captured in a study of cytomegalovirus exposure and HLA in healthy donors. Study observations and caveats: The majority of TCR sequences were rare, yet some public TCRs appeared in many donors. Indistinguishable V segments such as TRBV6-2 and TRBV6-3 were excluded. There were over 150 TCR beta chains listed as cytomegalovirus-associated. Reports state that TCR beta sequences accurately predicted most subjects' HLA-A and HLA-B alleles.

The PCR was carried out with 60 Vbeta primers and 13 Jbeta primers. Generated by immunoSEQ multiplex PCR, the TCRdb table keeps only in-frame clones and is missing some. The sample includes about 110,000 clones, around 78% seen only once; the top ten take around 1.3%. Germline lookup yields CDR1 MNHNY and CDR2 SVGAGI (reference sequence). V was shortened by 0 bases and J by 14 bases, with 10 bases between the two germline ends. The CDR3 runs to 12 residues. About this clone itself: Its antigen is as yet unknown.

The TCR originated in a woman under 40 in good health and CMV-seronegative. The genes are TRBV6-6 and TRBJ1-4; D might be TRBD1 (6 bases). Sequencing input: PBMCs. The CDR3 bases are TGTGCCAGCAGTTACTCGCAGGGGATGCTGTTTTTT. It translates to CASSYSQGMLFF.